This T cell receptor (beta chain) was observed in a study of T cell responses to AZD1222 COVID-19 vaccine. Produced via immunoSEQ multiplex PCR; TCRdb's table is partial and in-frame only. The data show 100,000 or so clones, with 88% seen just once and about 1.8% held by the top ten. The material sequenced was peripheral blood, taken on day 0 of AZD1222 vaccination. This clonotype was obtained from an adult in good health.

CDR3 sequence: CASSLSGSTLNEQFF. Here the CDR3 DNA reads TGTGCCAGCAGCTTAAGCGGGAGCACTCTCAATGAGCAGTTCTTC. The chain carries TRBV7-2 and TRBJ2-1, with 8 bases that match TRBD2. Trimming at V came to 2 bases and at J to 6 bases, leaving 6 bases not matched to a gene. The CDR3 has 15 amino acids. CDR1 SGHTA and CDR2 FQGNSA come from the germline V gene.